A single sample gave rise to the 24 T cell receptor beta chains below, sequenced in a study of cytomegalovirus exposure and HLA in healthy donors. Repertoires were generated with immunoSEQ multiplex PCR, while TCRdb's copy carries only in-frame clones and drops some. In the table there are about 160,000 clones, approximately 89% of which are singletons. The material sequenced was PBMCs. Every receptor here comes from a man between 18 and 29 years old in good health and CMV-seropositive.

J is TRBJ2-3 and V is TRBV19; 7 bases align to TRBD2. CDR1 LNHDA and CDR2 SQIVND come from the germline V gene (reference sequence). The CDR3 consists of 14 residues. The J segment lost 4 bases and the V segment lost 7 bases, leaving 8 bases of the junction unmatched. The CDR3 region has the DNA TGTGCCAGTAATGTAGGACTAGGGGCAGATACGCAGTATTTT. Translated: CASNVGLGADTQYF.

The chain uses TRBV30 and TRBJ2-7; 14 nucleotides align to TRBD2. Unmatched junction bases numbered 13, after V lost 3 bases and J lost 3 bases. Germline lookup yields CDR1 GTSNPN and CDR2 SVGIG (reference sequence). The CDR3 covers 18 residues. CDR3 amino acids: CAWRPKTSGRARFYEQYF. CDR3 nucleotide sequence: TGTGCCTGGAGGCCAAAGACTAGCGGGAGGGCCAGATTCTACGAGCAGTACTTC. Full variable domain (rest looked up from reference TRBV30 and TRBJ2-7): SQTIHQWPATLVQPVGSPLSLECTVEGTSNPNLYWYRQAAGRGLQLLFYSVGIGQISSEVPQNLSASRPQDRQFILSSKKLLLSDSGFYLCAWRPKTSGRARFYEQYFGPGTRLTVT.

The V call is TRBV7-9, the J call TRBJ2-7; possibly TRBD2 for D (5 bases). V shed 3 bases and J shed 1 base, with 10 bases lying between them. This CDR3 is 14 amino acids long. The germline V gene has CDR1 SEHNR and CDR2 FQNEAQ (reference sequence). In DNA form, the CDR3 reads TGTGCCAGCAGCTTTCCGGGGATTTCCTACGAGCAGTACTTC. Its translation is CASSFPGISYEQYF.

This clone was recorded only once. J is TRBJ1-5 and V is TRBV5-1, with D uncertain. In germline, CDR1 is SGHRS, CDR2 YFSETQ. With 1 base removed from V and 0 bases from J, the gap between germline ends came to 2 bases. The CDR3 totals 13 residues. The CDR3 reads CASSLYSNQPQHF. The CDR3 DNA sequence: TGCGCCAGCAGCTTGTATAGCAATCAGCCCCAGCATTTT.

The sample holds a few counts of this clone. The chain links TRBV6-5 to TRBJ1-4, with 9 bases identical to TRBD1. Germline CDR1 and CDR2: MNHEY and SVGAGI. The CDR3 consists of 14 residues. After removal of 6 bases from V and 7 bases from J, the junction contained 6 bases not matched to a gene. This CDR3 is CASSPGQGIEKLFF. In DNA, the CDR3 is TGTGCCAGCAGCCCGGGACAGGGCATTGAAAAACTGTTTTTT.

The rearrangement uses TRBV18 and TRBJ2-5, with TRBD1 matching over 8 bases. This CDR3 is 13 amino acids long. CDR1 and CDR2 from the germline V gene are KGHSH and LQKENI. V was clipped by 5 bases and J by 5 bases; unmatched bases: 4. CDR3 loop: CASSRTGHETQYF. The CDR3 DNA is TGTGCCAGCTCAAGGACAGGGCACGAGACCCAGTACTTC.

This sequence joins TRBV9 and TRBJ2-5; 10 bases are shared with TRBD2. Germline V lookup: CDR1 SGDLS, CDR2 YYNGEE. The CDR3 consists of 17 residues. Trimming at V came to 0 bases and at J to 4 bases, leaving 9 bases not matched to a gene. The CDR3 sequence: CASSVGYLAGVGETQYF. CDR3 in DNA: TGTGCCAGCAGCGTAGGATACCTAGCGGGAGTGGGAGAGACCCAGTACTTC.

The count of this clone is one. The V and J genes are TRBV2 and TRBJ1-4, with TRBD1 as a possible D gene (5 bases). In germline, CDR1 is SNHLY, CDR2 FYNNEI. The CDR3 has 14 residues. Trimming pared 8 bases from V and 0 bases from J, leaving 10 bases between. The CDR3 region is CASERGATNEKLFF. The CDR3 coding sequence is TGTGCCAGCGAACGGGGGGCAACTAATGAAAAACTGTTTTTT.

This clone was observed once. The chain couples TRBV2 to TRBJ2-1, with 10 bases that match TRBD2. V was clipped by 6 bases and J by 5 bases; unmatched bases: 7. This CDR3 region has 15 residues. Germline CDR1 reads SNHLY; CDR2 reads FYNNEI. The CDR3 region has the DNA TGTGCCAGCAGGGGGGGGACTAGCGCAAACAATGAGCAGTTCTTC. It is translated as CASRGGTSANNEQFF. The entire variable domain, with the rest obtained from reference TRBV2 and TRBJ2-1, is as follows: EPEVTQTPSHQVTQMGQEVILRCVPISNHLYFYWYRQILGQKVEFLVSFYNNEISEKSEIFDDQFSVERPDGSNFTLKIRSTKLEDSAMYFCASRGGTSANNEQFFGPGTRLTVL.

The sample holds one count of this clone. V usage is TRBV7-9 and J usage is TRBJ2-7; the D gene is possibly TRBD2 (6 bases). Per germline, CDR1 SEHNR and CDR2 FQNEAQ (reference sequence). CDR3 length equals 16 residues. Trimming cost V 4 bases and J 0 bases, with 16 bases left between them. CDR3 region: CASSSLGGVSSYEQYF. Here the CDR3 DNA reads TGTGCCAGCAGCTCCCTTGGCGGGGTAAGCTCCTACGAGCAGTACTTC.

This clone was found a few times. The chain has TRBV7-9 and TRBJ1-2; D unclear. From germline, CDR1 is SEHNR and CDR2 FQNEAQ (reference sequence). The length of the CDR3 is 14 residues. Between the trimmed V and J ends, which lost 5 bases and 7 bases, there was a span of 17 bases. CDR3 in DNA: TGTGCCAGCAGCCGAGGGCATTACCTAGGTGGCTACACCTTC. It is translated as CASSRGHYLGGYTF.

The rearrangement joins TRBV4-2 to TRBJ2-7; 9 bases agree with TRBD2. V gave up 3 bases and J gave up 3 bases; unmatched junction bases: 9. Germline-derived CDR1 and CDR2 are LGHNA and YNFKEQ. This CDR3 comprises 16 residues. CDR3 bases: TGTGCCAGCAGCCACGAAGGCCTAGCGGGGAACTACGAGCAGTACTTC. It codes for CASSHEGLAGNYEQYF.

The gene calls are TRBV5-1 and TRBJ2-1, with TRBD2 matching over 15 bases. CDR1 SGHRS and CDR2 YFSETQ come from the germline V gene. V lost 5 bases and J lost 7; bases outside the gene matches: 7. This CDR3 is 16 amino acids long. CDR3: CASRPSGLAGGNEQFF. The CDR3 nucleotides are TGCGCCAGCAGACCTTCCGGACTAGCGGGAGGGAATGAGCAGTTCTTC. Combining the CDR3 with reference TRBV5-1 and TRBJ2-1 gives the whole variable domain KAGVTQTPRYLIKTRGQQVTLSCSPISGHRSVSWYQQTPGQGLQFLFEYFSETQRNKGNFPGRFSGRQFSNSRSEMNVSTLELGDSALYLCASRPSGLAGGNEQFFGPGTRLTVL.

In this sample, this clone turned up once. This sequence joins TRBV5-4 and TRBJ2-7; 14 nucleotides agree with TRBD2. V shed 4 bases and J 4 bases; nucleotides not matched to a gene: 4. The CDR3 runs 15 residues. Germline CDR1 and CDR2: SGHNT and YYREEE (reference sequence). Here the CDR3 DNA reads TGTGCCAGCAGCGGAAGGACTAGCGGGAGGTACGAGCAGTACTTC. It yields the protein CASSGRTSGRYEQYF.

This chain uses TRBV4-1 with TRBJ2-5; 10 bases fit TRBD2. The CDR3 is 17 residues long. The germline gives CDR1 MGHRA, CDR2 YSYEKL. The junction had 8 bases not matched to a gene; V was cut back by 0 bases and J by 4 bases. CDR3: CASSQDRGLAEIETQYF. The CDR3 DNA is TGCGCCAGCAGCCAAGACCGTGGACTAGCGGAAATAGAGACCCAGTACTTC.

The chain carries TRBV4-1 and TRBJ2-7; 16 nucleotides match TRBD2. This CDR3 contains 16 residues. CDR1 and CDR2 from the germline V gene are MGHRA and YSYEKL. Trimming removed 4 bases from V and 3 bases from J; junction bases left unmatched: 3. Here the CDR3 reads CASSRGLAGGGYEQYF. In nucleotides, the CDR3 is TGCGCCAGCAGCCGGGGACTAGCGGGGGGGGGCTACGAGCAGTACTTC.

This chain connects TRBV10-3 to TRBJ2-7; 8 nucleotides align to TRBD2. This CDR3 is 15 amino acids long. CDR1 is ENHRY and CDR2 is SYGVKD in the germline V gene. V was clipped by 5 bases and J by 3 bases; unmatched bases: 9. In nucleotides, the CDR3 is TGTGCCATCAGTCCCAGCGGGGGCGTTGGCTACGAGCAGTACTTC. Translated: CAISPSGGVGYEQYF.

V and J are TRBV11-3 and TRBJ2-2; a possible D gene is TRBD2 (5 bases). The V gene lost 1 base and the J gene lost 7 bases, with 10 bases spanning the gap. Germline CDR1 is SGHNT and CDR2 is YENEEA. The CDR3 consists of 14 residues. The CDR3 nucleotides are TGTGCCAGCAGCTTAGCGGGATCGATCGGGGAGCTGTTTTTT. Its protein is CASSLAGSIGELFF.

The V gene is TRBV10-3, the J gene TRBJ2-1; 8 bases are shared with TRBD2. The ends lost 4 bases at V and 4 bases at J; junction bases unmatched: 6. This CDR3 has 15 residues. Germline CDR1 ENHRY, CDR2 SYGVKD. The CDR3 DNA reads as TGTGCCATCAGTGTGGGCGGGAGGTCATACAATGAGCAGTTCTTC. Encoded protein: CAISVGGRSYNEQFF.

The rearrangement uses TRBV7-8 and TRBJ2-7; unclear D gene. The length of the CDR3 is 13 residues. With 1 base removed from V and 1 base from J, the gap between germline ends came to 5 bases. Per the germline V gene, CDR1 is SGHVS and CDR2 is FQNEAQ. CDR3 DNA: TGTGCCAGCAGCTTAGTACAGTCCTACGAGCAGTACTTC. Translating gives CASSLVQSYEQYF.

The chain links TRBV28 to TRBJ2-7, with D possibly matching TRBD1 (5 bases). The CDR3 extends over 11 amino acids. The V gene lost 5 bases and the J gene lost 6 bases, with 8 bases spanning the gap. CDR1 MDHEN and CDR2 SYDVKM come from the germline V gene. CDR3 amino acids: CASSRQREQYF. The CDR3 DNA follows: TGTGCCAGCAGTCGACAGCGCGAGCAGTACTTC.

CDR3 region: CASRGTANYGYTF. CDR3 nucleotide sequence: TGTGCCAGCAGAGGGACAGCTAACTATGGCTACACCTTC. The rearrangement uses TRBV6-1 and TRBJ1-2, with 7 bases that match TRBD1. Looked up from germline, CDR1 is MNHNS and CDR2 is SASEGT. J was trimmed by 0 bases and V by 6 bases; bases with no gene match: 1. The CDR3 has 13 residues.

This rearrangement joins TRBV6-1 to TRBJ2-1; 7 bases map to TRBD2. The J segment lost 8 bases and the V segment lost 2 bases, leaving 12 bases of the junction unmatched. CDR3 length equals 16 residues. Germline lookup yields CDR1 MNHNS and CDR2 SASEGT. CDR3 sequence: CASSESGGRGVHEQFF. The CDR3 region has the DNA TGTGCCAGCAGTGAATCGGGCGGGAGAGGGGTGCATGAGCAGTTCTTC.

V usage is TRBV28 and J usage is TRBJ2-1; 9 bases line up with TRBD1. Germline trimming cut 6 bases from V and 9 bases from J; bases unmatched to any gene: 12. Germline CDR1 is MDHEN and CDR2 is SYDVKM. CDR3 size: 15 residues. The CDR3 DNA follows: TGTGCCAGCAGGACGGGACAGGGTCTTTCGGGTGAGCAGTTCTTC. Residues: CASRTGQGLSGEQFF.